The text below deals with one T cell receptor beta chain. The sample originates from a study of blood T cell repertoires in COVID-19. On the study more broadly: The United States, Italy and Spain were the sources of the acute and convalescent COVID-19 samples. Sources were T cells, B-cell-depleted T cells, or PBMCs; the material itself was cDNA or gDNA.

The trim removed 5 bases at V and 4 bases at J, leaving 8 bases unmatched. CDR3 length equals 16 residues. Per the germline V gene, CDR1 is SGHRS and CDR2 is YFSETQ. The authors' processing: Scientists estimated how many nucleated cells there were by amplifying reference gene primers. Using immunoSEQ multiplex PCR, the repertoire was profiled, and TCRdb retains in-frame clones only, with some absent. V, J and clone size were drawn from that table, and D and trimming were deduced from the DNA. The sample holds 150,000 to 200,000 clones; approximately 90% are singletons and the top ten take about 4.2%.

The chain employs TRBV5-1 and TRBJ2-2, with 10 nucleotides matching TRBD2. Sequencing was done on a sample of peripheral blood. The origin of this receptor is a human donor in a cohort sampled during active COVID-19. CDR3 protein: CASRVRSSGSTGELFF. CDR3 bases: TGCGCCAGCAGGGTGAGGTCTAGCGGGAGCACCGGGGAGCTGTTTTTT.